One sample yielded the 9 T cell receptor beta chains listed below, sequenced in a study of a mutant IDH1 vaccine in newly diagnosed glioma (TCRdb year 2021). The time point label, as the study defines it: week 11, during vaccination. Each vaccine dose was 300 ug of a 20-mer mutant IDH1 peptide in Montanide, given subcutaneously with topical imiquimod. Antigens for these TCRs are unknown. The library was prepared using the immunoSEQ multiplex PCR assay. Not all clones reach the TCRdb copy of this immuneACCESS table, which keeps in-frame sequences only. Checked studies attribute under half of the gap to unresolved V genes and leave the rest unexplained. The sample includes some 54,000 clones, with 75% to 95% observed a single time. The ten biggest clones cover under 2.5% of the sample. The sample consisted of PBMCs, taken from a glioma patient whose treatment included an IDH1 peptide vaccine. Every receptor here comes from a man aged 50-59 years with glioma.

Comment on this clone: Its ends do not fully match the called genes, so a read error is possible. The genes are TRBV7-7 and TRBJ2-7; unclear D gene. Germline V gene sequence: CDR1 SSHAT, CDR2 FNYEAQ (reference sequence). This CDR3 spans 13 amino acids. CDR3 bases: TGTGCTAGCACCCCGACCGGATCCTACGAGCAGTACTTC. Translating it yields CASTPTGSYEQYF.

The chain couples TRBV4-2 to TRBJ2-5, with D hard to call. Matching the DNA end better, TRBJ2-7 makes the J call doubtful. In germline, CDR1 is LGHNA, CDR2 YNFKEQ. This CDR3 has 16 amino acids. The CDR3 DNA sequence: TGTGCCAGCAGCCATTCGTCCCAAAAACTAACCTACGAGCAGTACTTC. Amino acid sequence: CASSHSSQKLTYEQYF.

This chain uses TRBV18 with TRBJ2-1; unclear D gene. The CDR3 contains 11 residues. Trimming cost V 4 bases and J 5 bases, with 3 bases left between them. CDR1 is KGHSH and CDR2 is LQKENI in the germline V gene. The CDR3 nucleotides read TGTGCCAGCTCACTTAACAATGAGCAGTTCTTC. It encodes CASSLNNEQFF. The full variable domain, with the rest looked up from reference TRBV18 and TRBJ2-1, is NAGVMQNPRHLVRRRGQEARLRCSPMKGHSHVYWYRQLPEEGLKFMVYLQKENIIDESGMPKERFSAEFPKEGPSILRIQQVVRGDSAAYFCASSLNNEQFFGPGTRLTVL.

This clone was picked up one time. The rearrangement joins TRBV30 to TRBJ2-5, with D possibly TRBD2 on 6 matching bases. Germline values: CDR1 GTSNPN, CDR2 SVGIG (reference sequence). The CDR3 runs to 14 residues. Trimming shortened V by 5 bases and J by 1 base, and 14 bases separated the two germline ends. The chain's CDR3 is CAWLLGGPQETQYF. The CDR3 DNA sequence: TGTGCCTGGCTCCTGGGGGGACCCCAAGAGACCCAGTACTTC.

V is TRBV2 and J is TRBJ1-5, with D unclear. V was cut by 2 bases and J by 3 bases, with 8 bases left in between. The CDR3 has 14 residues. CDR1 is SNHLY and CDR2 is FYNNEI in the germline V gene. CDR3 residues: CASSELGNNQPQHF. In DNA, the CDR3 is TGTGCCAGCAGTGAATTGGGGAACAATCAGCCCCAGCATTTT.

The V and J genes are TRBV10-3 and TRBJ2-3; D might be TRBD2 (5 bases). CDR3 size: 16 residues. Germline V gene lookup returns CDR1 ENHRY and CDR2 SYGVKD. The ends were cut back, 7 bases at V and 2 bases at J, with 19 bases in the middle. The CDR3 sequence: CAIMDRGNSATDTQYF. The CDR3 region has the DNA TGTGCCATCATGGATCGAGGGAACTCCGCCACAGATACGCAGTATTTT.

The J gene is TRBJ1-1, the V gene TRBV5-1; 9 nucleotides line up with TRBD1. There are 14 residues in the CDR3. CDR1 is SGHRS and CDR2 is YFSETQ in the germline V gene. V shed 2 bases, J shed 10 bases, and the junction held 9 bases outside the gene matches. The DNA for the CDR3 is TGCGCCAGCAGCTTAGGACAGGGGCCTTTCGGAGCTTTCTTT. This codes for CASSLGQGPFGAFF.

The chain joins TRBV7-9 to TRBJ2-5; no clear D. This CDR3 contains 13 residues. Germline CDR1 SEHNR, CDR2 FQNEAQ (reference sequence). V lost 0 bases, J lost 1 base, and 3 bases lay in between. This CDR3 reads CASSLAFQETQYF. In DNA form, the CDR3 reads TGTGCCAGCAGCTTAGCGTTCCAAGAGACCCAGTACTTC.

This clone was detected only a few times. J is TRBJ1-3 and V is TRBV11-2; possibly TRBD1 for D (5 bases). Germline V gene sequence: CDR1 SGHAT, CDR2 FQNNGV. This CDR3 is 19 amino acids long. The V end lost 5 bases, the J end lost 4 bases, and 27 bases lay between the germline ends. In DNA form, the CDR3 reads TGTGCCAGCAGCCCCTACCACAACTTGGGCAGGGCGAGAGGAAACACCATATATTTT. It translates to CASSPYHNLGRARGNTIYF.